Presented here are 13 T cell receptor beta chains from one specimen sequenced in a study of T-cell reconstitution after alpha-beta-depleted transplantation in children. The TCRbeta library was prepared with unique molecular identifiers. TCRdb re-derived calls from the PCR reads in MiXCR, one entry per CDR3 protein. This table has fewer than 500,000 distinct CDR3 sequences, roughly 43% appearing once. The input for sequencing was PBMCs, taken before TCRalphabeta/CD19-depleted stem cell transplant. The receptors come from a girl aged 2 to 10 with aplastic anemia, due to receive a stem cell transplant.

This clonotype has just a few counts. The rearrangement links TRBV10-3 to TRBJ1-2; the match to TRBD1 covers 9 bases. The V gene's germline CDR1 is ENHRY and CDR2 SYGVKD. CDR3 size: 13 residues. Trimming took 7 bases from V and 6 from J; bases not matched to a gene: 6. CDR3 amino acids: CAITRDRENGYTF. The CDR3 DNA is TGTGCCATCACCAGGGACAGGGAGAATGGCTACACCTTC.

This clonotype was counted many times. The CDR3 nucleotides read TGCAGTGCTAGAGTTCAGGACTACTCTGGAAACACCATATATTTT. Encoded protein: CSARVQDYSGNTIYF. This chain joins TRBV20-1 and TRBJ1-3, with D hard to call. CDR1 is DFQATT and CDR2 is SNEGSKA in the germline V gene (reference sequence). CDR3 length: 15 residues. V was pared by 1 base and J by 0 bases, with 10 bases between.

Many counts were recorded for this clonotype. The CDR3 is CASSHTSGGKTQYF. DNA for the CDR3: TGTGCCAGCAGCCACACTAGCGGGGGAAAGACCCAGTACTTC. The gene calls are TRBV3-1 and TRBJ2-5, with 11 bases matching TRBD2. Looked up from germline, CDR1 is LGHDT and CDR2 is YNNKEL (reference sequence). The length of the CDR3 is 14 residues. Trimming removed 3 bases from V and 6 bases from J; junction bases left unmatched: 3.

This clonotype was observed a handful of times. The genes are TRBV11-2 and TRBJ1-5; 8 bases are a match to TRBD1. The CDR3 consists of 15 residues. V gave up 3 bases and J gave up 6 bases; unmatched junction bases: 7. The germline gives CDR1 SGHAT, CDR2 FQNNGV. The CDR3, as DNA: TGTGCCAGCAGCTTGACAGGGGAGGGTGGTCAGCCCCAGCATTTT. Translation: CASSLTGEGGQPQHF.

V and J are TRBV20-1 and TRBJ2-1; 10 bases align to TRBD2. The ends lost 0 bases at V and 5 bases at J; junction bases unmatched: 10. The CDR3 is made up of 17 amino acids. Germline V lookup: CDR1 DFQATT, CDR2 SNEGSKA (reference sequence). CDR3 amino acids: CSARDLAGGNLNNEQFF. The CDR3 DNA is TGCAGTGCTAGAGATTTAGCGGGGGGCAATTTAAACAATGAGCAGTTCTTC.

CDR3 sequence (DNA): TGTGCCAGCAGTGGCACGGGACAGGGGAGTGGAGAGACCCAGTACTTC. Residues: CASSGTGQGSGETQYF. V is TRBV12-3 or TRBV12-4 and J is TRBJ2-5, with 10 bases fitting TRBD1. The length of the CDR3 is 16 residues. With V trimmed by 5 bases and J by 4 bases, 10 bases remained unmatched.

There are many counts of this clonotype. CDR3 DNA: TGTGCCAGCAGCCCTAGACAGGGGAGGACTGAAGCTTTCTTT. Amino acids: CASSPRQGRTEAFF. V usage is TRBV12-3 or TRBV12-4 and J usage is TRBJ1-1; TRBD1 agrees at 8 bases. There are 14 residues in the CDR3. V was pared by 6 bases and J by 5 bases, with 8 bases of the junction left unmatched.

This clonotype was observed a few times. This chain links TRBV5-1 with TRBJ2-7; unclear D gene. Germline V lookup: CDR1 SGHRS, CDR2 YFSETQ. This CDR3 has 14 residues. Trimming shortened V by 0 bases and J by 2 bases, and 9 bases separated the two germline ends. CDR3 DNA: TGCGCCAGCAGCTTGGCGGTGGGAACCTACGAGCAGTACTTC. As protein: CASSLAVGTYEQYF.

The chain links TRBV20-1 to TRBJ1-1, with 7 bases fitting TRBD1. The germline CDR1 and CDR2 sequences are DFQATT and SNEGSKA (reference sequence). The trim removed 6 bases at V and 0 bases at J, leaving 4 bases unmatched. CDR3 size: 13 residues. The DNA of the CDR3 is TGCAGTGCCACAGGGGACATGAACACTGAAGCTTTCTTT. Its protein product is CSATGDMNTEAFF.

This clonotype has at least ten counts. The rearrangement joins TRBV29-1 to TRBJ1-1; unclear D gene. CDR1 and CDR2 from the germline V gene are SQVTM and ANQGSEA. This CDR3 has 13 amino acids. V lost 7 bases, J lost 1 base, and 13 bases lay in between. CDR3 region: CSGPGGPNTEAFF. In nucleotides, the CDR3 is TGCAGCGGACCCGGAGGACCGAACACTGAAGCTTTCTTT.

Concerning this clonotype itself: Sequence at one end of the junction differs from germline and may be a read error. The chain employs TRBV12-3 or TRBV12-4 and TRBJ1-6; D may be TRBD1 (5 bases). The CDR3 sequence is 13 residues long. DNA for the CDR3: TGTTCCAGCACCCCTCGGGGGGATTCACCCCTCCACTTT. Translated, it gives CSSTPRGDSPLHF.

The chain is built from TRBV7-2 and TRBJ2-7; 8 bases are a match to TRBD1. The CDR3 sequence is 16 residues long. CDR1 is SGHTA, CDR2 FQGNSA, per germline. With 3 bases clipped from V and 7 bases from J, the junction kept 14 bases outside the gene matches. Here the CDR3 DNA reads TGTGCCAGCAGCTTGCGGCGGACAGGGATCTATTCGGAGCAGTACTTC. The encoded protein is CASSLRRTGIYSEQYF.

V gene TRBV20-1 combines with J gene TRBJ2-4, with D possibly TRBD1 on 5 matching bases. Trimming took off 7 bases at V and 0 bases at J, with 7 bases between the two ends. The germline V gene has CDR1 DFQATT and CDR2 SNEGSKA (reference sequence). This CDR3 spans 12 amino acids. This chain's CDR3 is CSGTGAKNIQYF. CDR3 bases: TGCAGTGGAACAGGAGCCAAAAACATTCAGTACTTC.